The present TCR beta chain was sequenced within a study of blood T cell repertoires in COVID-19. This table comes from immunoSEQ multiplex PCR, and its TCRdb copy is limited to in-frame clones, with some not included. The sample holds 250,000 to 350,000 clones, 87% seen once. The sequence came from a woman between 50 and 59 years old who had recovered from COVID-19. The sample consisted of peripheral blood.

For the CDR3, the DNA is TGTGCCAGCACCTTGGGGGGGGCAATAACCTACGAGCAGTACTTC. Its translation is CASTLGGAITYEQYF. The V and J genes are TRBV28 and TRBJ2-7; the D gene is possibly TRBD2 (7 bases). The CDR3 loop spans 15 amino acids. Trimming left V 7 bases short and J 2 bases short, with 18 bases between. Germline V gene data show CDR1 as MDHEN and CDR2 as SYDVKM.